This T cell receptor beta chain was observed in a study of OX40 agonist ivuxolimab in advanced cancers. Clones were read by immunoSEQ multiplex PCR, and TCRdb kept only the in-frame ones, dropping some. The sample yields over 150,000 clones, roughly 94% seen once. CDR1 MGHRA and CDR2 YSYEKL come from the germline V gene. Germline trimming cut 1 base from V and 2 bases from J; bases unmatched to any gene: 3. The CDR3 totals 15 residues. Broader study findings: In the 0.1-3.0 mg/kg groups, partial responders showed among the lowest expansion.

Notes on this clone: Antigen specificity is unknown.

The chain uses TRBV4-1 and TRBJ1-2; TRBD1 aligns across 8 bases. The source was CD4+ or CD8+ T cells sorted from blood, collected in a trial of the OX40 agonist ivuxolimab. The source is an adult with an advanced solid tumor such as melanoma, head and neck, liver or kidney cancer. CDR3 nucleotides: TGCGCCAGCAGCCAAGGAAGGACAGGGAACTATGGCTACACCTTC. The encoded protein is CASSQGRTGNYGYTF.